Listed here are 19 T cell receptor beta chains from one sample, sequenced in a study of tissue T cells after allogeneic stem cell transplantation (dated by TCRdb to the early 2020s). The sample's time point label is to be understood as: mouse harvest day 14 after allogeneic transplant. Each mouse graft consisted of 10^7 T-cell-depleted bone marrow cells plus 10^6 splenic CD5+ T cells and was given by tail vein injection. Libraries were built with the immunoSEQ multiplex PCR assay. TCRdb mirrors the immuneACCESS table, restricted to in-frame sequences. Some clones are absent from its copies; in checked studies, under half trace to an unresolved V gene, and the reason for the others is unknown. This sample is represented by approximately 1,500 clones; under 60% of them were singletons. The ten largest clonotypes hold approximately 35% of the sample. The material sequenced was liver tissue. The receptors here all came from a female BALB/c mouse given C57BL/6 T cells with graft-versus-host disease after an allogeneic hematopoietic cell transplant.

On this clone: One junction end does not reproduce the germline sequence, and a read error may be involved. Gene names are mouse gene names. The read falls 1 residue short of the CDR3 end, and the missing part is taken from the germline J gene. The chain joins TRBV5 to TRBJ2-1; 13 nucleotides match TRBD2. Germline CDR1 is LGHNA and CDR2 is YNLKQL (reference sequence). This CDR3 contains 17 residues. The sequenced CDR3 bases are TGTGCCAGCAGGCAAGGGACTGGGGGGGTTAACTATGCTGAGCAGTTC. Translated, it gives CASRQGTGGVNYAEQF. In full, the CDR3 reads CASRQGTGGVNYAEQFF.

About this clone: Here the gene names and germline are mouse. Read coverage stops 1 residue before the CDR3 terminus; the germline J gene supplies the remainder. The chain has TRBV15 and TRBJ2-2, with D hard to call. The CDR3 totals 14 residues. The germline V gene encodes CDR1 SGHND and CDR2 FRSKSL. V shed 2 bases and J shed 0 bases, with 4 bases lying between them. CDR3 bases read: TGTGCCAGCAGTTTAAATGCAAACACCGGGCAGCTCTAC. This encodes CASSLNANTGQLY. The whole CDR3 is CASSLNANTGQLYF.

Concerning this clone: Mouse gene names apply. From the germline J gene comes the end of the CDR3, since the read stops 1 residue before it. This rearrangement joins TRBV13-2 to TRBJ2-5, with D perhaps given as TRBD1 or TRBD2 (5 bases each). The CDR3 is 14 amino acids. V lost 4 bases, J lost 0 bases, and 9 bases lay in between. Germline V gene sequence: CDR1 NNHNN, CDR2 SYGAGS (reference sequence). The CDR3 DNA, read in part, is TGTGCCAGCGGTCCTCGGGGGAACCAAGACACCCAGTAC. Translation gives CASGPRGNQDTQY. The complete CDR3 reads CASGPRGNQDTQYF.

Comment on this clone: Gene and germline names: mouse. The sequence runs out 1 residue before the end of the CDR3; the remainder is reconstructed from the germline J gene. The J gene is TRBJ2-4, the V gene TRBV16; D remains ambiguous. The V gene's germline CDR1 is SGHSA and CDR2 FRNQAP. The CDR3 is made up of 14 amino acids. Trimming pared 1 base from V and 6 bases from J, leaving 11 bases between. Incomplete CDR3 DNA: TGTGCAAGCAGCTTAGTGGTAGGGATGAACACCTTGTAC. Protein sequence: CASSLVVGMNTLY. The CDR3 in full is CASSLVVGMNTLYF.

This clone was detected a few times. Here the gene names and germline are mouse. The sequence runs out 1 residue before the end of the CDR3; the remainder is reconstructed from the germline J gene. The gene calls are TRBV13-3 and TRBJ2-2; maybe TRBD1 (6 bases). Germline values: CDR1 NNHDY, CDR2 SYVADS. The CDR3 extends over 14 amino acids. Trimming took off 4 bases at V and 4 bases at J, with 11 bases between the two ends. Partial CDR3 DNA: TGTGCCAGCAGTCCCAGGGGAGTCACCGGGCAGCTCTAC. Its translation is CASSPRGVTGQLY. The entire CDR3 protein is CASSPRGVTGQLYF.

Concerning this clone itself: These gene names are mouse names. The missing CDR3 end, 1 residue past where the read stops, is filled in from the germline J gene. The chain joins TRBV12-2 to TRBJ1-6, with D hard to call. TRBJ1-6 is annotated as an ORF whose role is uncertain. Germline lookup yields CDR1 SGHLS and CDR2 HYDKME. This CDR3 has 13 residues. V was shortened by 0 bases and J by 3 bases, with 2 bases between the two germline ends. This chain's CDR3 is CASSLVYNSPLYF. The covered CDR3 bases are TGTGCCAGCTCTCTCGTCTATAATTCGCCCCTCTAC.

A single count supports this clone. Gene names are mouse gene names. The CDR3 protein is CASSPLGVSAETLYF. CDR3 bases read: TGTGCCAGCAGCCCCCTCGGGGTTAGTGCAGAAACGCTGTAT. The chain is built from TRBV5 and TRBJ2-3, with D hard to call. The DNA ends 1 residue before the CDR3 does, and the rest of the CDR3 is filled in from the germline J gene. CDR1 and CDR2 (germline): LGHNA, YNLKQL (reference sequence). V lost 4 bases and J lost 0, with 11 bases in between. The CDR3 is 15 amino acids.

This clone was seen just once. The gene names given are mouse names. From the germline J gene comes the end of the CDR3, since the read stops 1 residue before it. The chain links TRBV31 to TRBJ2-5, with a weak D call TRBD2 (5 bases). V was shortened by 0 bases and J by 1 base, with 11 bases between the two germline ends. Germline V gene data show CDR1 as GKSSPN and CDR2 as SITVG. The CDR3 spans 15 residues. Partial CDR3 DNA: TGTGCCTGGAGTCTAGTGATGGGGTACCAAGACACCCAGTAC. Translated: CAWSLVMGYQDTQY. The CDR3 as a whole reads CAWSLVMGYQDTQYF. The variable domain in full, completed from reference TRBV31 and TRBJ2-5, reads AQTIHQWPVAEIKAVGSPLSLGCTIKGKSSPNLYWYWQATGGTLQQLFYSITVGQVESVVQLNLSASRPKDDQFILSTEKLLLSHSGFYLCAWSLVMGYQDTQYFGPGTRLLVL.

Details on this clone: These gene names are mouse names. Read coverage stops 1 residue before the CDR3 terminus; the germline J gene supplies the remainder. The V and J genes are TRBV5 and TRBJ2-5; 10 positions agree with TRBD1. Germline loops: CDR1 LGHNA, CDR2 YNLKQL (reference sequence). With V trimmed by 4 bases and J by 5 bases, 3 bases remained unmatched. The CDR3 covers 14 residues. The sequenced part of the CDR3 DNA is TGTGCCAGCAGCCCGGGACAGGGGAGAGACACCCAGTAC. Translating gives CASSPGQGRDTQY. The CDR3 in its entirety is CASSPGQGRDTQYF.

A word on this clone: Gene names are mouse gene names. Sequencing ends 1 residue short of the CDR3 end; the germline J gene provides the rest. The chain combines TRBV5 with TRBJ2-4; D unclear. Germline values: CDR1 LGHNA, CDR2 YNLKQL (reference sequence). CDR3 size: 15 residues. Deletions cut 0 bases from V and 0 bases from J, with 7 bases between. CDR3 region: CASSQDLKSQNTLYF. The CDR3 DNA, read in part, is TGTGCCAGCAGCCAAGATCTGAAGAGTCAAAACACCTTGTAC.

As for this clone: The germline and genes are mouse ones. With the read ending 1 residue before the CDR3 end, the germline J gene is used to fill in that end. The genes are TRBV26 and TRBJ1-3, with TRBD1 matching 7 bases. The CDR3 runs to 15 residues. Per the germline V gene, CDR1 is KGHPV and CDR2 is FQNQEV (reference sequence). Losses at the gene ends were 3 bases for V and 2 bases for J; bases not matched to a gene: 4. CDR3 DNA, as far as it was read: TGTGCCAGCAGTCTTCTGACAGGGACTGGAAATACGCTCTAT. Its translation: CASSLLTGTGNTLY. The full CDR3 reads CASSLLTGTGNTLYF.

About this clone itself: Gene names denote mouse genes. The missing CDR3 end, 1 residue past where the read stops, is filled in from the germline J gene. This chain links TRBV26 with TRBJ1-6; D call uncertain. TRBJ1-6 is reported as an ORF; its role is uncertain. The germline V gene has CDR1 KGHPV and CDR2 FQNQEV (reference sequence). With 4 bases removed from V and 2 bases from J, the gap between germline ends came to 0 bases. The CDR3 is 12 amino acids. The sequenced CDR3 bases are TGTGCCAGCAGTCCCTATAATTCGCCCCTCTAC. As protein: CASSPYNSPLY. The entire CDR3 is CASSPYNSPLYF.

This clone has only a few counts. Mouse gene names apply. The read halts 1 residue ahead of the CDR3 end, with the missing end drawn from the germline J gene. The V call is TRBV3, the J call TRBJ1-3; D remains unclear. The V gene's germline CDR1 is SNHLY and CDR2 FYNGKV (reference sequence). The V end was cut by 1 base, the J end by 0 bases, with 4 bases between. This CDR3 is built from 14 residues. The CDR3 region is CASSLVNSGNTLYF. Partial CDR3 DNA: TGTGCCAGCAGCTTAGTCAATTCTGGAAATACGCTCTAT.

A note on this clone: Mouse germline and gene names are used. Read coverage stops 1 residue before the CDR3 terminus; the germline J gene supplies the remainder. The chain combines TRBV23 with TRBJ1-3; TRBD1 is the table's D call and was not checked against the DNA. Germline V gives CDR1 KGHTA, CDR2 FQNQQP. The CDR3 is 15 amino acids. The sequenced part of the CDR3 DNA is TGCTCCAGCAGCCCGACAGGGTATTCTGGAAATACGCTCTAT. This gives the protein CSSSPTGYSGNTLY. Given in full, the CDR3 is CSSSPTGYSGNTLYF.

Comments on this clone: Germline and genes: mouse. Coverage ceases 1 residue before the CDR3 finishes, and the germline J gene fills in the end. This chain uses TRBV31 with TRBJ1-2, with 7 bases aligning to TRBD1. The ends lost 0 bases at V and 2 bases at J; junction bases unmatched: 6. Germline V gene sequence: CDR1 GKSSPN, CDR2 SITVG. This CDR3 is built from 15 residues. The CDR3 loop is CAWSLSIQGNSDYTF. Partial CDR3 DNA: TGTGCCTGGAGTCTAAGTATACAGGGGAACTCCGACTACACC.

With respect to this clone: Mouse gene names apply. The sequenced fragment ends 1 residue before the CDR3 boundary, so the rest is inferred from the germline J gene. V usage is TRBV12-1 and J usage is TRBJ2-5, with D hard to call. CDR3 length equals 14 residues. Germline V gene lookup returns CDR1 SGHSN and CDR2 HYEKVE. V lost 4 bases to trimming and J lost 0 bases, with 10 bases between them. CDR3 DNA, as far as it was read: TGTGCCAGCTCCCCGACATTTAACCAAGACACCCAGTAC. As protein: CASSPTFNQDTQY. The complete CDR3 reads CASSPTFNQDTQYF.

Concerning this clone itself: Gene names follow the mouse nomenclature. Here the CDR3 reads CASSLHWVNTGQLYF. The part of the CDR3 DNA that was read is TGTGCCAGCAGCCTCCACTGGGTTAACACCGGGCAGCTCTAC. The chain couples TRBV5 to TRBJ2-2; D might be TRBD2 (6 bases). The DNA ends 1 residue before the CDR3 does, and the rest of the CDR3 is filled in from the germline J gene. Germline values: CDR1 LGHNA, CDR2 YNLKQL (reference sequence). This CDR3 is built from 15 residues. V lost 4 bases, J lost 2 bases, and 11 bases lay in between.

Worth noting for this clone: The gene symbols are mouse symbols. The read is 1 residue too short to cover the CDR3 end, so that end is filled in from the germline J gene. V is TRBV16 and J is TRBJ2-7; D gene unclear. V was trimmed by 3 bases and J by 4 bases, leaving 10 bases between them. Germline assignment: CDR1 SGHSA and CDR2 FRNQAP. The CDR3 contains 13 residues. CDR3 DNA, as far as it was read: TGTGCAAGCAGCTTTGGCAGGCGATATGAACAGTAC. It translates to CASSFGRRYEQY. Given in full, the CDR3 is CASSFGRRYEQYF.

As concerns this clone: The gene names given are mouse names. The CDR3 extends 1 residue past the end of the read, so its final part is completed from the germline J gene. The V call is TRBV26, the J call TRBJ1-1; 7 bases are shared with TRBD1. CDR1 is KGHPV, CDR2 FQNQEV, per germline (reference sequence). This CDR3 contains 14 residues. V dropped 2 bases and J dropped 1; count of bases not matched to a gene: 1. CDR3 DNA (partial): TGTGCCAGCAGTCTGCCAGGGGGGAACACAGAAGTCTTC. Its translation is CASSLPGGNTEVF. The entire CDR3 sequence reads CASSLPGGNTEVFF.